These 28 T cell receptor beta chains were all obtained from the same sample, sequenced in a study of T cell repertoires in ileal Crohn's disease (dated by TCRdb to about 2019). The library relied on the immunoSEQ multiplex PCR assay. TCRdb limited this immuneACCESS table to in-frame rearrangements with V and J called. A share of clones is missing; checked studies link under half to unresolved V genes, and the rest is unexplained. For this sample the table gives over 6,500 clones, of which 84% were detected only once. The ten largest account for about 8.3% of the sample. Sequencing used ileal tissue. The receptors come from an adult with Crohn's disease.

This chain uses TRBV5-8 with TRBJ2-7, with TRBD2 identical over 8 bases. V lost 5 bases to trimming and J lost 3 bases; unmatched junction nucleotides: 13. Germline V CDR1 and CDR2: SGHTS, YDEGEE. The CDR3 has 16 residues. The CDR3, as DNA: TGTGCCAGCAGACCCCTCGGGAGCGGGAGTAACTACGAGCAGTACTTC. This translates into CASRPLGSGSNYEQYF.

This clone was recorded a few times. This specimen includes other DNA sequences encoding the same CDR3. The V gene is TRBV5-1, the J gene TRBJ2-7, with no clear D. The germline V gene has CDR1 SGHRS and CDR2 YFSETQ. The CDR3 is 15 residues long. Trimming stripped 2 bases from V and 2 bases from J, with 14 bases between. The CDR3 DNA is TGCGCCAGCAGCTTAAGTTCGAGCCCGGCCTACGAGCAGTACTTC. It codes for CASSLSSSPAYEQYF.

V gene TRBV10-3 combines with J gene TRBJ2-7; TRBD1 is a possible D gene (5 bases). The germline V gene encodes CDR1 ENHRY and CDR2 SYGVKD. Trimming pared 0 bases from V and 4 bases from J, leaving 10 bases between. CDR3 size: 14 residues. The CDR3 DNA is TGTGCCATCAGTGAGTCGGGGCGGTCGTACGAGCAGTACTTC. Protein product: CAISESGRSYEQYF.

The chain employs TRBV5-1 and TRBJ2-5, with TRBD1 as a possible D gene (8 bases). Trimming took 2 bases from V and 1 from J, leaving 18 bases between them. This CDR3 is built from 17 residues. CDR1 is SGHRS, CDR2 YFSETQ, per germline. CDR3 DNA sequence: TGCGCCAGCAGCTTTGACAGGGGAGGGCTTCTCCAAGAGACCCAGTACTTC. Amino acid sequence: CASSFDRGGLLQETQYF. The full variable domain, in which reference TRBV5-1 and TRBJ2-5 provide the parts outside the CDR3, is KAGVTQTPRYLIKTRGQQVTLSCSPISGHRSVSWYQQTPGQGLQFLFEYFSETQRNKGNFPGRFSGRQFSNSRSEMNVSTLELGDSALYLCASSFDRGGLLQETQYFGPGTRLLVL.

The chain recombines TRBV9 with TRBJ2-2; the match to TRBD1 covers 8 bases. Germline CDR1 is SGDLS and CDR2 is YYNGEE. CDR3 length: 14 residues. Trimming removed 3 bases from V and 6 bases from J; junction bases left unmatched: 4. CDR3: CASSESQGAGELFF. The DNA for the CDR3 is TGTGCCAGCAGCGAGTCACAGGGGGCCGGGGAGCTGTTTTTT.

The chain combines TRBV5-5 with TRBJ1-4; 7 bases are shared with TRBD1. V lost 4 bases to trimming and J lost 4 bases; unmatched junction nucleotides: 7. The CDR3 length is 15 residues. Germline V gives CDR1 SGHKS, CDR2 YYEKEE (reference sequence). The CDR3 region is CASSRHGQVNEKLFF. In nucleotides, the CDR3 is TGTGCCAGCAGCCGCCACGGACAGGTTAATGAAAAACTGTTTTTT.

This CDR3 is CAISGELSSYEQYF. The CDR3 bases are TGTGCCATCAGTGGGGAGTTGTCTTCCTACGAGCAGTACTTC. The chain joins TRBV10-3 to TRBJ2-7; tentatively, D is TRBD2 (5 bases). CDR3 length: 14 residues. CDR1 is ENHRY, CDR2 SYGVKD, per germline. The V end was cut by 4 bases, the J end by 1 base, with 11 bases between.

A few counts support this clone. The rearrangement uses TRBV11-3 and TRBJ1-1; perhaps TRBD1 as D (6 bases). In germline, CDR1 is SGHNT, CDR2 YENEEA. The V gene lost 6 bases and the J gene lost 0 bases, with 14 bases spanning the gap. This CDR3 contains 15 residues. CDR3: CASRRWDNLNTEAFF. The DNA for the CDR3 is TGTGCCAGCAGGAGATGGGACAACCTGAACACTGAAGCTTTCTTT.

J is TRBJ2-7 and V is TRBV11-3; D is possibly TRBD1 (6 bases). The V gene lost 3 bases and the J gene lost 5 bases, with 14 bases spanning the gap. Germline CDR1 is SGHNT and CDR2 is YENEEA. This CDR3 contains 14 residues. The CDR3 loop reads CASSFGQRYNEQYF. DNA of the CDR3: TGTGCCAGCAGCTTTGGACAGAGGTACAACGAGCAGTACTTC.

This chain connects TRBV6-1 to TRBJ2-1, with a weak D call TRBD2 (5 bases). Germline lookup yields CDR1 MNHNS and CDR2 SASEGT. V was pared by 10 bases and J by 1 base, with 11 bases between. The CDR3 has 13 residues. The CDR3 here is CATDYQSYNEQFF. The CDR3 bases are TGTGCCACTGACTACCAATCCTACAATGAGCAGTTCTTC.

The chain links TRBV12-5 to TRBJ2-1; TRBD2 aligns across 10 bases. CDR3 size: 18 residues. Germline lookup yields CDR1 LGHNT and CDR2 FRNRAP. The trim removed 6 bases at V and 6 bases at J, leaving 17 bases unmatched. DNA of the CDR3: TGTGCTAGTGGAATCACCCCTAGCGGGAGTTCTGCTCGCAATGAGCAGTTCTTC. As protein: CASGITPSGSSARNEQFF.

The CDR3 reads CAWNPTGAYEQYF. The CDR3, as DNA: TGTGCCTGGAACCCGACGGGAGCCTACGAGCAGTACTTC. The V call is TRBV30, the J call TRBJ2-7, with D possibly being TRBD2 (6 bases). In germline, CDR1 is GTSNPN, CDR2 SVGIG (reference sequence). The CDR3 has 13 amino acids. Between the trimmed V and J ends, which lost 4 bases and 2 bases, there was a span of 12 bases.

The chain has TRBV5-4 and TRBJ2-2; D possibly corresponds to TRBD1 (5 bases). This CDR3 is 13 amino acids long. CDR1 and CDR2 from the germline V gene are SGHNT and YYREEE (reference sequence). The V and J ends lost 6 bases and 7 bases respectively, with 13 bases between them. This chain's CDR3 is CASIQGSGGELFF. CDR3 DNA: TGTGCCAGCATCCAGGGATCTGGCGGGGAGCTGTTTTTT.

The chain couples TRBV19 to TRBJ2-7; 9 bases fit TRBD1. Losses at the gene ends were 5 bases for V and 2 bases for J; bases not matched to a gene: 4. Per germline, CDR1 LNHDA and CDR2 SQIVND (reference sequence). The CDR3 is 14 residues long. Here the CDR3 reads CASSRQGGPYEQYF. In DNA form, the CDR3 reads TGTGCCAGTAGTCGACAGGGGGGCCCCTACGAGCAGTACTTC.

The rearrangement uses TRBV27 and TRBJ2-7, with D possibly matching TRBD1 (5 bases). V lost 2 bases and J 0 bases, leaving 8 bases between the germline ends. The CDR3 covers 14 residues. The germline CDR1 and CDR2 sequences are MNHEY and SMNVEV (reference sequence). For the CDR3, the DNA is TGTGCCAGCAGTTTAACAGGCTTCTCCTACGAGCAGTACTTC. The encoded protein is CASSLTGFSYEQYF.

The chain is built from TRBV11-2 and TRBJ2-7, with 12 positions matching TRBD2. Trimming removed 5 bases from V and 4 bases from J; junction bases left unmatched: 9. CDR3 size: 16 residues. Germline lookup yields CDR1 SGHAT and CDR2 FQNNGV. CDR3 in amino acids: CASSGGSTSGRYEQYF. The CDR3 DNA sequence: TGTGCCAGCAGCGGGGGTTCTACTAGCGGGAGGTACGAGCAGTACTTC.

For the CDR3, the DNA is TGTGCCAGCAGTACTTTCCGACAGGGAGTGGGAACTGAAGCTTTCTTT. Protein: CASSTFRQGVGTEAFF. This chain links TRBV27 with TRBJ1-1; 7 positions match TRBD1. The length of the CDR3 is 16 residues. J gave up 5 bases and V 5 bases, and 14 bases lay outside the gene matches. Per the germline V gene, CDR1 is MNHEY and CDR2 is SMNVEV (reference sequence).

The V call is TRBV7-2, the J call TRBJ2-1; 8 bases are a match to TRBD2. Germline V gene data show CDR1 as SGHTA and CDR2 as FQGNSA. The CDR3 covers 15 residues. Trimming cost V 0 bases and J 8 bases; bases outside gene matches: 6. CDR3 sequence: CASSLAAGDGYEQFF. CDR3 coding DNA: TGTGCCAGCAGCTTAGCAGCGGGAGACGGCTATGAGCAGTTCTTC.

The chain links TRBV29-1 to TRBJ2-3; weak D call: TRBD1 (8 bases). Trimming cost V 6 bases and J 4 bases, with 23 bases left between them. This CDR3 has 16 amino acids. Germline V gene data show CDR1 as SQVTM and CDR2 as ANQGSEA. CDR3 amino acids: CSVPDRGGGGADTQYF. Here the CDR3 DNA reads TGCAGCGTCCCCGACAGGGGTGGGGGGGGCGCAGATACGCAGTATTTT.

CDR3 protein: CASSLAGNTDTQYF. Here the CDR3 DNA reads TGTGCCAGCTCTCTAGCGGGAAACACAGATACGCAGTATTTT. The genes are TRBV6-4 and TRBJ2-3; 9 nucleotides agree with TRBD2. V dropped 8 bases and J dropped 2; count of bases not matched to a gene: 5. From germline, CDR1 is MRHNA and CDR2 SNTAGT. The CDR3 runs 14 residues.

This clone was detected only a few times. This rearrangement joins TRBV19 to TRBJ1-4; D remains ambiguous. Germline V gives CDR1 LNHDA, CDR2 SQIVND (reference sequence). This CDR3 comprises 14 residues. V was trimmed by 4 bases and J by 8 bases, leaving 14 bases between them. In nucleotides, the CDR3 is TGTGCCAGTAGTACAGGATTAGGAGGGGAAAAACTGTTTTTT. Translating gives CASSTGLGGEKLFF.

The chain joins TRBV4-2 to TRBJ2-3; D not resolved. V lost 1 base and J lost 3, with 17 bases in between. The CDR3 runs to 17 residues. The germline V gene encodes CDR1 LGHNA and CDR2 YNFKEQ. The CDR3 bases are TGTGCCAGCAGCCAAGTTCAGGCCCTCCTTGAAACAGATACGCAGTATTTT. It specifies CASSQVQALLETDTQYF.

The genes are TRBV5-1 and TRBJ2-1; a weak D match, TRBD2 (5 bases). The CDR3 has 17 residues. Germline CDR1 reads SGHRS; CDR2 reads YFSETQ. V lost 0 bases and J 0 bases, leaving 13 bases between the germline ends. The CDR3 loop is CASSLAGLSSSYNEQFF. CDR3 DNA sequence: TGCGCCAGCAGCTTGGCTGGACTTTCGAGCTCCTACAATGAGCAGTTCTTC.

The V call is TRBV30, the J call TRBJ2-7; the D gene is possibly TRBD2 (5 bases). The CDR3 runs 13 residues. Germline V gene lookup returns CDR1 GTSNPN and CDR2 SVGIG (reference sequence). The germline V and J ends were trimmed by 3 bases and 2 bases, with 11 bases remaining between them. CDR3 coding DNA: TGTGCCTGGAGCCGAGGGAGCACCTACGAGCAGTACTTC. Its protein is CAWSRGSTYEQYF.

This clone was detected a few times. The J gene is TRBJ2-3, the V gene TRBV9; D remains ambiguous. V was trimmed by 4 bases and J by 2 bases, leaving 11 bases between them. The V gene's germline CDR1 is SGDLS and CDR2 YYNGEE. CDR3 size: 14 residues. The DNA for the CDR3 is TGTGCCAGCAGCCTGACTCGAATCACAGATACGCAGTATTTT. It is translated as CASSLTRITDTQYF.

This clone was seen just once. One end of the junction fails to match germline, which may point to a read error. The sample carries other DNA sequences with the same CDR3. This rearrangement joins TRBV7-6 to TRBJ2-3; D gene unclear. The CDR3 extends over 14 amino acids. CDR1 and CDR2 (germline): SGHVS, FNYEAQ. Here the CDR3 reads CASSFDTYTDTQYF. CDR3 coding DNA: TGCGCCAGCAGCTTCGACACCTACACAGATACGCAGTATTTT.

The chain joins TRBV6-1 to TRBJ2-3, with 7 nucleotides matching TRBD2. CDR1 is MNHNS and CDR2 is SASEGT in the germline V gene. The CDR3 has 13 residues. Trimming removed 7 bases from V and 3 bases from J; junction bases left unmatched: 4. This chain's CDR3 is CASTGGLTDTQYF. The CDR3, as DNA: TGTGCCAGCACCGGGGGGTTGACAGATACGCAGTATTTT.

This sequence joins TRBV25-1 and TRBJ2-1; TRBD2 matches 13 bases. This CDR3 comprises 18 residues. V gave up 7 bases and J gave up 1 base; unmatched junction bases: 10. Germline V gene lookup returns CDR1 MGHDK and CDR2 SYGVNS. This CDR3 reads CASTGRLAGGRSYNEQFF. The CDR3 DNA reads TGTGCCAGCACGGGTAGACTAGCGGGAGGTAGGTCCTACAATGAGCAGTTCTTC.